This T cell receptor beta chain was sequenced during a study of cytomegalovirus exposure and HLA in healthy donors. Across the whole study: The approximately 710 first-cohort repertoires and the approximately 110 validation repertoires shared the same platform, a later analysis reported.

The assay was immunoSEQ multiplex PCR, and TCRdb's table has in-frame clones only and misses some. This sample carries fewer than 250,000 clones, about 84% of them seen once, and the ten largest clones take around 1.6%. The trim removed 1 base at V and 0 bases at J, leaving 8 bases unmatched. Germline lookup yields CDR1 LGHNT and CDR2 FRNRAP. This CDR3 has 17 amino acids. The rearrangement links TRBV12-5 to TRBJ1-1, with 7 bases lining up with TRBD1. The material sequenced was PBMCs. This TCR came from a young woman in good health and CMV-seronegative. CDR3 coding DNA: TGTGCTAGTGGTTTGGAAAGGACAGGCGACTTGAACACTGAAGCTTTCTTT. Translating gives CASGLERTGDLNTEAFF.